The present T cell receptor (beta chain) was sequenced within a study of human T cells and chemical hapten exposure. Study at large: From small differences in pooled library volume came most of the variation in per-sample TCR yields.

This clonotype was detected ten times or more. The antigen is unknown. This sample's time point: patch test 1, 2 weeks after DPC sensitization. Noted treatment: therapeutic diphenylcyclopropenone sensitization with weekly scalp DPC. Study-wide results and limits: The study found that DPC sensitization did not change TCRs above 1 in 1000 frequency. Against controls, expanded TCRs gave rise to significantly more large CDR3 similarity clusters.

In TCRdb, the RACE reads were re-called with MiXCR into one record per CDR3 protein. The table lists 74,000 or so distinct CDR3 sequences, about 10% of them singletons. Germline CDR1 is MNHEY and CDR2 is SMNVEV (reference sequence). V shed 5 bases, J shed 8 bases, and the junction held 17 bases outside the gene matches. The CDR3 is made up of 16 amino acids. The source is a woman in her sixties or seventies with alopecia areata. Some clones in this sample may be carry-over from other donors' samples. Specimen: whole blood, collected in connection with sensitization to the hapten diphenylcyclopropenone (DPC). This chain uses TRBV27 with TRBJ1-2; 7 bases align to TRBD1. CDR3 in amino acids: CASSLVGGGPSRGYTF. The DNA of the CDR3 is TGTGCCAGCAGTCTGGTTGGAGGGGGCCCTTCGCGAGGCTACACCTTC.